The 31 T cell receptor beta chains given below trace back to one sample, sequenced in a study of blood T cell repertoires in COVID-19. The protocol was immunoSEQ multiplex PCR, while the TCRdb copy is restricted to in-frame clones and leaves out a portion. The sample lists roughly 80,000 clones, 88% seen once, with 9.1% in the top ten. Sequenced material: peripheral blood. These receptors came from a human donor in a cohort sampled during active COVID-19.

In its sample, this clone was seen once. The J gene is TRBJ1-5, the V gene TRBV27, with D tentatively TRBD1 (6 bases). Trimming cost V 3 bases and J 3 bases, with 12 bases left between them. The CDR3 has 15 amino acids. Germline CDR1 reads MNHEY; CDR2 reads SMNVEV (reference sequence). Here the CDR3 DNA reads TGTGCCAGCAGTTTCTCAGGGGAACCCAATCAGCCCCAGCATTTT. This sequence encodes CASSFSGEPNQPQHF.

The chain carries TRBV7-2 and TRBJ1-2, with D unclear. Germline CDR1 and CDR2: SGHTA and FQGNSA. V dropped 2 bases and J dropped 7 bases, with 8 bases sitting between them. The CDR3 is 12 residues long. CDR3 protein: CASSLSRAGYTF. The CDR3 bases are TGTGCCAGCAGCTTATCCCGAGCTGGCTACACCTTC.

This chain joins TRBV2 and TRBJ2-1, with a weak D call TRBD1 (5 bases). Germline V CDR1 and CDR2: SNHLY, FYNNEI. This CDR3 comprises 14 residues. V lost 7 bases to trimming and J lost 6 bases, with 16 bases between them. CDR3 nucleotides: TGTGCCAGCATCGCCTCCACAGGTCGCAATGAGCAGTTCTTC. This translates into CASIASTGRNEQFF.

The genes are TRBV18 and TRBJ1-2, with D perhaps TRBD1 (5 bases). This CDR3 comprises 15 residues. Germline V gene lookup returns CDR1 KGHSH and CDR2 LQKENI. V lost 5 bases and J lost 8, with 21 bases in between. DNA for the CDR3: TGTGCCAGCTCATTTCGCGACACAGGCCCCTTCGGCTACACCTTC. Amino acid sequence: CASSFRDTGPFGYTF.

The genes are TRBV27 and TRBJ1-1; the D is unclear. CDR3 length: 16 amino acids. V was shortened by 0 bases and J by 2 bases, with 13 bases between the two germline ends. CDR1 MNHEY and CDR2 SMNVEV come from the germline V gene (reference sequence). The DNA for the CDR3 is TGTGCCAGCAGTTTATCGATGTGGCGGGGAAACACTGAAGCTTTCTTT. Protein: CASSLSMWRGNTEAFF.

The V call is TRBV27, the J call TRBJ1-2, with TRBD1 identical over 7 bases. The junction had 6 bases not matched to a gene; V was cut back by 6 bases and J by 5 bases. CDR1 and CDR2 from the germline V gene are MNHEY and SMNVEV (reference sequence). The CDR3 runs 13 residues. This CDR3 is CASRRRQGYGYTF. The CDR3 coding sequence is TGTGCCAGCAGACGACGACAGGGTTATGGCTACACCTTC.

The chain combines TRBV29-1 with TRBJ1-1; D not certain. Germline-derived CDR1 and CDR2 are SQVTM and ANQGSEA. CDR3 size: 13 residues. V lost 6 bases and J lost 1, with 12 bases in between. CDR3 region: CSVTQAANTEAFF. The DNA of the CDR3 is TGCAGCGTCACTCAGGCAGCGAACACTGAAGCTTTCTTT.

The chain joins TRBV5-1 to TRBJ2-5, with 9 bases aligning to TRBD2. Trimming took 2 bases from V and 4 from J; bases not matched to a gene: 6. Germline assignment: CDR1 SGHRS and CDR2 YFSETQ. The CDR3 sequence is 15 residues long. CDR3 residues: CASSLSAGGGETQYF. The CDR3 DNA reads TGCGCCAGCAGCTTATCTGCGGGGGGGGGAGAGACCCAGTACTTC. The variable domain in full, completed from reference TRBV5-1 and TRBJ2-5, reads KAGVTQTPRYLIKTRGQQVTLSCSPISGHRSVSWYQQTPGQGLQFLFEYFSETQRNKGNFPGRFSGRQFSNSRSEMNVSTLELGDSALYLCASSLSAGGGETQYFGPGTRLLVL.

The table lists this clone with a count of one. This chain joins TRBV9 and TRBJ2-2, with TRBD1 matching 9 bases. This CDR3 region has 15 residues. J gave up 4 bases and V 3 bases, and 4 bases lay outside the gene matches. Germline loops: CDR1 SGDLS, CDR2 YYNGEE. Here the CDR3 reads CASSARTGATGELFF. The DNA for the CDR3 is TGTGCCAGCAGCGCGAGGACAGGGGCCACCGGGGAGCTGTTTTTT.

This clone qualifies as large. The CDR3 DNA is TGTGCCAGCAGTAGGAGGACAGGGCTAGGATGGTCCTCCTACGAGCAGTACTTC. Amino acids: CASSRRTGLGWSSYEQYF. The chain is built from TRBV5-6 and TRBJ2-7; 8 bases fit TRBD1. Germline lookup yields CDR1 SGHDT and CDR2 YYEEEE. The CDR3 length is 18 residues. Trimming cost V 5 bases and J 0 bases; bases outside gene matches: 16. Full variable domain (outside the CDR3, taken from reference TRBV5-6 and TRBJ2-7): DAGVTQSPTHLIKTRGQQVTLRCSPKSGHDTVSWYQQALGQGPQFIFQYYEEEERQRGNFPDRFSGHQFPNYSSELNVNALLLGDSALYLCASSRRTGLGWSSYEQYFGPGTRLTVT.

The chain recombines TRBV6-5 with TRBJ2-4; 7 bases fit TRBD1. The CDR3 is 14 amino acids. With 8 bases clipped from V and 4 bases from J, the junction kept 8 bases outside the gene matches. CDR1 is MNHEY, CDR2 SVGAGI, per germline. CDR3 in amino acids: CASAEGQLKNIQYF. CDR3 DNA sequence: TGTGCCAGCGCAGAGGGACAGCTGAAAAACATTCAGTACTTC.

The V call is TRBV4-2, the J call TRBJ2-5, with 8 bases aligning to TRBD2. The CDR3 extends over 14 amino acids. CDR1 and CDR2 (germline): LGHNA, YNFKEQ. V trimming: 4 bases; J trimming: 7 bases; junction bases outside the gene matches: 8. The DNA of the CDR3 is TGTGCCAGCAGCCGGATCAGCGGGAGCGGGACCCAGTACTTC. It codes for CASSRISGSGTQYF.

This rearrangement joins TRBV19 to TRBJ2-1; TRBD2 matches 10 bases. The CDR3 has 16 amino acids. Germline CDR1 and CDR2: LNHDA and SQIVND (reference sequence). The V and J ends lost 6 bases and 7 bases, in that order; junction bases with no gene match: 12. CDR3 in DNA: TGTGCCAGTAGCGAACCCAGCGGGAGGGCGGGGAATGAGCAGTTCTTC. Its protein product is CASSEPSGRAGNEQFF.

The CDR3 here is CASSLSLSGQSTDTQYF. CDR3 nucleotides: TGTGCCAGCAGCTTAAGCCTTAGCGGGCAAAGCACAGATACGCAGTATTTT. This chain uses TRBV7-6 with TRBJ2-3, with 7 bases that match TRBD2. The CDR3 is 17 residues long. CDR1 is SGHVS, CDR2 FNYEAQ, per germline. Trimming took 2 bases from V and 0 from J; bases not matched to a gene: 8.

The table lists this clone with a few counts. This rearrangement joins TRBV6-5 to TRBJ1-4; no firm D call. The CDR3 covers 15 residues. V lost 2 bases and J 11 bases, leaving 18 bases between the germline ends. CDR1 is MNHEY, CDR2 SVGAGI, per germline. CDR3 sequence (DNA): TGTGCCAGCAGTTACACCACCGGGCCCGTAGCGAAACTGTTTTTT. Translating it yields CASSYTTGPVAKLFF.

This clone has just one count. The V call is TRBV27, the J call TRBJ2-1, with 7 bases identical to TRBD2. CDR3 length equals 13 residues. Losses at the gene ends were 6 bases for V and 7 bases for J; bases not matched to a gene: 6. Germline assignment: CDR1 MNHEY and CDR2 SMNVEV (reference sequence). This CDR3 is CASRHGLVNEQFF. DNA of the CDR3: TGTGCCAGCAGGCATGGACTAGTGAATGAGCAGTTCTTC.

The chain has TRBV6-6 and TRBJ1-4; D not resolved. Germline CDR1 MNHNY, CDR2 SVGAGI (reference sequence). The CDR3 spans 14 residues. The V gene lost 7 bases and the J gene lost 4 bases, with 13 bases spanning the gap. The CDR3: CASKKRRDNEKLFF. As DNA, the CDR3 is TGTGCCAGCAAAAAACGACGGGATAATGAAAAACTGTTTTTT.

This clone was recorded once. CDR3 sequence: CASRGQGQTQYF. The DNA for the CDR3 is TGTGCCAGCAGGGGACAGGGACAGACCCAGTACTTC. This chain joins TRBV12-3 or TRBV12-4 and TRBJ2-5; 9 bases are shared with TRBD1. Trimming removed 6 bases from V and 6 bases from J; junction bases left unmatched: 2. CDR3 length: 12 amino acids.

This clone was picked up one time. V usage is TRBV25-1 and J usage is TRBJ1-1, with 7 bases lining up with TRBD1. The germline V gene has CDR1 MGHDK and CDR2 SYGVNS. The CDR3 is made up of 14 amino acids. V was pared by 9 bases and J by 1 base, with 8 bases of the junction left unmatched. The CDR3 loop is CASTRTGRNTEAFF. The CDR3 nucleotides are TGTGCCAGTACCCGGACAGGACGGAACACTGAAGCTTTCTTT.

The rearrangement joins TRBV3-1 (or the pseudogene TRBV3-2) to TRBJ1-3, with D unclear. The V end lost 6 bases, the J end lost 0 bases, and 12 bases lay between the germline ends. The germline gives CDR1 LGHDT, CDR2 YNNKEL (reference sequence). The length of the CDR3 is 15 residues. The chain's CDR3 is CASRRRLRSGNTIYF. In DNA, the CDR3 is TGTGCCAGCAGACGAAGACTCCGCTCTGGAAACACCATATATTTT.

The V call is TRBV6-6, the J call TRBJ2-1; 7 positions agree with TRBD2. CDR1 MNHNY and CDR2 SVGAGI come from the germline V gene (reference sequence). V lost 8 bases and J lost 5; bases outside the gene matches: 6. The CDR3 has 13 amino acids. CDR3 sequence (DNA): TGTGCCAGCGGCGGGGGTGGGAACAATGAGCAGTTCTTC. Protein: CASGGGGNNEQFF.

This rearrangement joins TRBV7-9 to TRBJ2-1, with D maybe TRBD1 (6 bases). The CDR3 length is 15 residues. V shed 1 base and J shed 0 bases, with 7 bases lying between them. CDR1 is SEHNR and CDR2 is FQNEAQ in the germline V gene (reference sequence). CDR3 region: CASSLGQASYNEQFF. The CDR3 nucleotides are TGTGCCAGCAGCTTAGGACAGGCCTCCTACAATGAGCAGTTCTTC.

The CDR3 is CASSLVAGPYGYTF. CDR3 bases: TGTGCCAGCAGCTTAGTTGCAGGCCCCTATGGCTACACCTTC. This chain joins TRBV7-9 and TRBJ1-2, with D unresolved. Germline CDR1 is SEHNR and CDR2 is FQNEAQ (reference sequence). The length of the CDR3 is 14 residues. Trimming removed 1 base from V and 4 bases from J, with 10 bases in between.

This chain links TRBV4-2 with TRBJ2-3; 9 bases are shared with TRBD2. Germline V gene sequence: CDR1 LGHNA, CDR2 YNFKEQ. J lost 4 bases, V lost 4 bases, and 12 bases had no gene match. The CDR3 extends over 17 amino acids. CDR3 nucleotides: TGTGCCAGCAGCCTTAATCTAGGCGGGAGGGCCGCAGATACGCAGTATTTT. Its translation is CASSLNLGGRAADTQYF.

This chain uses TRBV7-8 with TRBJ1-1; 8 bases agree with TRBD1. Looked up from germline, CDR1 is SGHVS and CDR2 is FQNEAQ. After removal of 6 bases from V and 1 base from J, the junction contained 13 bases not matched to a gene. The CDR3 loop spans 17 amino acids. This chain's CDR3 is CASSYSPRGQGNTEAFF. CDR3 nucleotides: TGTGCCAGCAGTTATAGCCCCCGCGGACAGGGGAACACTGAAGCTTTCTTT.

The rearrangement links TRBV2 to TRBJ2-1, with 9 bases that match TRBD1. J gave up 2 bases and V 5 bases, and 7 bases lay outside the gene matches. CDR1 is SNHLY and CDR2 is FYNNEI in the germline V gene. The CDR3 has 16 residues. This chain's CDR3 is CASSWGQGGTYNEQFF. The CDR3 nucleotides read TGTGCCAGCAGTTGGGGACAGGGAGGGACCTACAATGAGCAGTTCTTC.

The chain couples TRBV19 to TRBJ2-7; D not resolved. Germline CDR1 LNHDA, CDR2 SQIVND (reference sequence). The CDR3 is 16 residues long. The germline V and J ends were trimmed by 4 bases and 5 bases, with 21 bases remaining between them. The CDR3 reads CASSNGPNTNRHEQYF. CDR3 nucleotides: TGTGCCAGTAGTAACGGTCCCAATACCAATCGCCACGAGCAGTACTTC.

The chain joins TRBV19 to TRBJ1-2, with 9 bases fitting TRBD1. Per germline, CDR1 LNHDA and CDR2 SQIVND (reference sequence). The CDR3 sequence is 15 residues long. The trim removed 7 bases at V and 7 bases at J, leaving 13 bases unmatched. CDR3 loop: CASIHTGGAVSGYTF. The CDR3 nucleotides are TGTGCCAGTATCCATACAGGGGGCGCAGTTAGTGGCTACACCTTC.

The V call is TRBV6-6, the J call TRBJ2-5; D gene unclear. Trimming shortened V by 2 bases and J by 5 bases, and 6 bases separated the two germline ends. CDR3 size: 12 residues. Germline-derived CDR1 and CDR2 are MNHNY and SVGAGI (reference sequence). The CDR3 spells CASSYSEETQYF. CDR3 nucleotides: TGTGCCAGCAGTTACAGCGAGGAGACCCAGTACTTC.

The V call is TRBV6-6, the J call TRBJ2-7, with TRBD1 matching over 7 bases. V lost 7 bases, J lost 6 bases, and 6 bases stayed unmatched. The CDR3 is 12 residues long. The germline gives CDR1 MNHNY, CDR2 SVGAGI (reference sequence). The CDR3 sequence is CASTPTGREQYF. DNA of the CDR3: TGTGCCAGCACTCCGACAGGGCGCGAGCAGTACTTC.

The sample holds one count of this clone. A read error may produce the germline difference seen at one junction end. V is TRBV15 and J is TRBJ2-7; D uncertain. This CDR3 is 12 amino acids long. CDR1 LNHNV and CDR2 YYDKDF come from the germline V gene (reference sequence). This chain's CDR3 is CATSRPSHEQYF. CDR3 sequence (DNA): TGTGCCACCAGCAGACCCTCCCACGAGCAGTACTTC. The full variable domain, its missing parts supplied by reference TRBV15 and TRBJ2-7, is DAMVIQNPRYQVTQFGKPVTLSCSQTLNHNVMYWYQQKSSQAPKLLFHYYDKDFNNEADTPDNFQSRRPNTSFCFLDIRSPGLGDTAMYLCATSRPSHEQYFGPGTRLTVT.